Below, 10 T cell receptor beta chains from the same sample are listed, as sequenced in a study of blood T cell repertoires in COVID-19. Profiled with immunoSEQ multiplex PCR; TCRdb holds only in-frame clones, not every one. Of hundreds of thousands of clones listed, 85% to 90% are singletons. The sample consisted of peripheral blood. The receptors derive from a woman aged 45-65 years with acute or convalescent COVID-19.

The V gene is TRBV7-2, the J gene TRBJ2-1, with a tentative D call TRBD2 (5 bases). CDR1 and CDR2 from the germline V gene are SGHTA and FQGNSA. V was trimmed by 3 bases and J by 4 bases, leaving 10 bases between them. This CDR3 region has 14 residues. In nucleotides, the CDR3 is TGTGCCAGCAGCTTCGCGGGCGGATACAATGAGCAGTTCTTC. Its translation: CASSFAGGYNEQFF.

The rearrangement joins TRBV11-2 to TRBJ1-3; 11 bases are shared with TRBD1. Germline lookup yields CDR1 SGHAT and CDR2 FQNNGV. The CDR3 covers 17 residues. The junction had 14 bases not matched to a gene; V was cut back by 5 bases and J by 8 bases. In DNA form, the CDR3 reads TGTGCCAGCAGCCCAATACCCCGGACAGGGGGCGGGCACACCATATATTTT. This encodes CASSPIPRTGGGHTIYF.

This rearrangement joins TRBV21-1 to TRBJ2-1; the table's D call TRBD1 went unverified against the DNA. TRBV21-1 counts as a pseudogene. The CDR3 has 13 amino acids. CDR3 residues: CASTRTGDNEQFF. The CDR3 bases are TGTGCCAGCACCAGGACAGGTGACAATGAGCAGTTCTTC.

This rearrangement joins TRBV6-5 to TRBJ1-1; D gene uncertain. The germline CDR1 and CDR2 sequences are MNHEY and SVGAGI. The CDR3 has 15 amino acids. The germline V and J ends were trimmed by 0 bases and 6 bases, with 14 bases remaining between them. CDR3 bases: TGTGCCAGCAGTTACTCGAGTGGGAGGGCGGCTGAAGCTTTCTTT. Its protein is CASSYSSGRAAEAFF.

This clone was detected only once. The CDR3 loop is CASSVEGVGDTQYF. The DNA for the CDR3 is TGTGCCAGCAGCGTAGAAGGGGTTGGAGATACGCAGTATTTT. The rearrangement uses TRBV9 and TRBJ2-3; a weak D match, TRBD1 (5 bases). Trimming left V 0 bases short and J 5 bases short, with 10 bases between. CDR1 and CDR2 from the germline V gene are SGDLS and YYNGEE. This CDR3 contains 14 residues.

The chain is built from TRBV28 and TRBJ1-2, with 7 positions matching TRBD1. Germline lookup yields CDR1 MDHEN and CDR2 SYDVKM. With V trimmed by 5 bases and J by 4 bases, 1 base remained unmatched. The CDR3 extends over 12 amino acids. CDR3 amino acids: CASSRQGYGYTF. CDR3 DNA: TGTGCCAGCAGTAGACAGGGCTATGGCTACACCTTC.

V usage is TRBV10-3 and J usage is TRBJ1-2; 10 bases fit TRBD1. The germline V gene has CDR1 ENHRY and CDR2 SYGVKD. The CDR3 is 14 residues long. Trimming took 6 bases from V and 3 from J; bases not matched to a gene: 4. This CDR3 reads CAISRTGGDYGYTF. CDR3 sequence (DNA): TGTGCCATCAGCCGGACAGGGGGGGACTATGGCTACACCTTC.

V is TRBV4-3 and J is TRBJ1-5, with 10 bases aligning to TRBD1. Per germline, CDR1 LGHNA and CDR2 YSLEER. CDR3 length equals 16 residues. V dropped 3 bases and J dropped 5; count of bases not matched to a gene: 7. CDR3 region: CASSQDRDRGYQPQHF. The CDR3 coding sequence is TGCGCCAGCAGCCAGGACCGGGACAGGGGTTATCAGCCCCAGCATTTT.

CDR3 amino acids: CASSYISPRGRTDTQYF. DNA of the CDR3: TGTGCCAGCAGCTATATATCGCCCAGGGGGAGAACAGATACGCAGTATTTT. The rearrangement joins TRBV7-9 to TRBJ2-3; 7 bases align to TRBD1. Per the germline V gene, CDR1 is SEHNR and CDR2 is FQNEAQ (reference sequence). V trimming: 4 bases; J trimming: 3 bases; junction bases outside the gene matches: 13. This CDR3 contains 17 residues.

This clone was recorded a few times. J is TRBJ2-7 and V is TRBV18; TRBD1 matches at 11 bases. This CDR3 spans 14 amino acids. The V and J ends lost 6 bases and 5 bases, in that order; junction bases with no gene match: 6. Germline CDR1 reads KGHSH; CDR2 reads LQKENI. The chain's CDR3 is CASSAGTGGNEQYF. CDR3 DNA: TGTGCCAGCTCCGCCGGGACAGGGGGGAACGAGCAGTACTTC.